The 19 T cell receptor beta chains below were found in one sample sequenced in a study of blood T cell repertoires in COVID-19. Clones were read by immunoSEQ multiplex PCR, and TCRdb kept only the in-frame ones, dropping some. In the table there are about 220,000 clones, around 83% of which are singletons. The sequencing sample was made of peripheral blood. All receptors derive from a man in his forties or fifties who had recovered from COVID-19.

This chain uses TRBV9 with TRBJ1-4; maybe TRBD1 (6 bases). CDR3 length: 15 residues. V was pared by 4 bases and J by 8 bases, with 18 bases between. CDR1 and CDR2 from the germline V gene are SGDLS and YYNGEE. The CDR3 DNA reads TGTGCCAGCAGCCCAACAGGGATATGGGGCGAAAAACTGTTTTTT. Protein: CASSPTGIWGEKLFF. Filled out from reference TRBV9 and TRBJ1-4, the complete variable domain reads DSGVTQTPKHLITATGQRVTLRCSPRSGDLSVYWYQQSLDQGLQFLIQYYNGEERAKGNILERFSAQQFPDLHSELNLSSLELGDSALYFCASSPTGIWGEKLFFGSGTQLSVL.

This chain joins TRBV7-8 and TRBJ1-3, with D perhaps TRBD1 (6 bases). Between the trimmed V and J ends, which lost 3 bases and 0 bases, there was a span of 12 bases. The CDR3 extends over 16 amino acids. Per the germline V gene, CDR1 is SGHVS and CDR2 is FQNEAQ. CDR3 coding DNA: TGTGCCAGCAGCTTGATGGGGGCAATCTCTGGAAACACCATATATTTT. Translated: CASSLMGAISGNTIYF.

The gene calls are TRBV18 and TRBJ1-4; the match to TRBD1 covers 8 bases. The CDR3 is 14 residues long. Germline V lookup: CDR1 KGHSH, CDR2 LQKENI. V was pared by 4 bases and J by 5 bases, with 3 bases of the junction left unmatched. The CDR3 nucleotides read TGTGCCAGCTCACGACAGGGGTACAATGAAAAACTGTTTTTT. Encoded protein: CASSRQGYNEKLFF.

This chain links TRBV5-1 with TRBJ1-4; D is perhaps TRBD1 (6 bases). The germline CDR1 and CDR2 sequences are SGHRS and YFSETQ. Deletions cut 0 bases from V and 9 bases from J, with 15 bases between. The CDR3 has 15 residues. The chain's CDR3 is CASSLAGGGDKKLFF. CDR3 nucleotides: TGCGCCAGCAGCTTGGCCGGCGGGGGCGATAAAAAACTGTTTTTT.

The chain uses TRBV10-3 and TRBJ1-5; weak D call: TRBD1 (5 bases). CDR1 and CDR2 (germline): ENHRY, SYGVKD. V lost 8 bases and J lost 3, with 11 bases in between. This CDR3 contains 13 residues. CDR3 region: CAIGAGHNQPQHF. In nucleotides, the CDR3 is TGTGCCATCGGTGCAGGGCACAATCAGCCCCAGCATTTT.

V is TRBV28 and J is TRBJ2-5; tentative D call: TRBD1 (6 bases). Per the germline V gene, CDR1 is MDHEN and CDR2 is SYDVKM. V gave up 3 bases and J gave up 3 bases, with 11 bases separating them. This CDR3 has 14 amino acids. CDR3: CASSFGTPEETQYF. CDR3 DNA sequence: TGTGCCAGCAGTTTCGGGACACCAGAAGAGACCCAGTACTTC.

The chain employs TRBV9 and TRBJ1-4; the D is unclear. Per the germline V gene, CDR1 is SGDLS and CDR2 is YYNGEE. The CDR3 has 17 amino acids. V lost 0 bases, J lost 0 bases, and 12 bases lay in between. Written as DNA, the CDR3 is TGTGCCAGCAGCGTAGGGCTAGGTAGGACAACTAATGAAAAACTGTTTTTT. This sequence encodes CASSVGLGRTTNEKLFF.

This clone appeared a few times. The rearrangement uses TRBV7-2 and TRBJ2-1, with 10 bases that match TRBD2. Germline values: CDR1 SGHTA, CDR2 FQGNSA. CDR3 size: 15 residues. J lost 4 bases, V lost 4 bases, and 4 bases had no gene match. CDR3 in amino acids: CASSSTSGIYNEQFF. In DNA form, the CDR3 reads TGTGCCAGCAGCTCAACTAGCGGGATATACAATGAGCAGTTCTTC.

CDR3 DNA sequence: TGTGCCAGCAGCTTAGAGCGCGGGAGAACAGAACAGCCCTACAATGAGCAGTTCTTC. Translating it yields CASSLERGRTEQPYNEQFF. V usage is TRBV7-9 and J usage is TRBJ2-1, with 7 positions matching TRBD2. V shed 1 base and J 2 bases; nucleotides not matched to a gene: 14. CDR3 size: 19 residues. Germline CDR1 reads SEHNR; CDR2 reads FQNEAQ (reference sequence).

The chain employs TRBV28 and TRBJ2-1, with 12 positions matching TRBD2. In germline, CDR1 is MDHEN, CDR2 SYDVKM. The V segment lost 5 bases and the J segment 5 bases; nucleotides outside the gene matches: 7. This CDR3 has 16 residues. CDR3 protein: CASSAWTSGTHNEQFF. In DNA, the CDR3 is TGTGCCAGCAGTGCTTGGACTAGCGGGACCCACAATGAGCAGTTCTTC. The full variable domain, rest sourced from reference TRBV28 and TRBJ2-1, is DVKVTQSSRYLVKRTGEKVFLECVQDMDHENMFWYRQDPGLGLRLIYFSYDVKMKEKGDIPEGYSVSREKKERFSLILESASTNQTSMYLCASSAWTSGTHNEQFFGPGTRLTVL.

The J gene is TRBJ1-1, the V gene TRBV12-3 or TRBV12-4; D is undetermined. The CDR3 length is 13 residues. V lost 3 bases and J lost 0, with 5 bases in between. The CDR3 sequence: CASSFYLNTEAFF. Here the CDR3 DNA reads TGTGCCAGCAGTTTTTATCTGAACACTGAAGCTTTCTTT.

The chain employs TRBV7-8 and TRBJ1-5, with D possibly matching TRBD1 (5 bases). V lost 1 base to trimming and J lost 0 bases, with 10 bases between them. The CDR3 totals 16 residues. Germline loops: CDR1 SGHVS, CDR2 FQNEAQ. The CDR3 protein is CASSLGGGSSNQPQHF. The CDR3 bases are TGTGCCAGCAGCTTAGGGGGCGGGAGTAGCAATCAGCCCCAGCATTTT.

This chain joins TRBV18 and TRBJ2-3; perhaps TRBD2 as D (6 bases). In germline, CDR1 is KGHSH, CDR2 LQKENI. V was shortened by 1 base and J by 2 bases, with 16 bases between the two germline ends. This CDR3 spans 17 amino acids. In nucleotides, the CDR3 is TGTGCCAGCTCACCACTCGCTAGCGTGACTTTCACAGATACGCAGTATTTT. Protein: CASSPLASVTFTDTQYF.

DNA for the CDR3: TGCGCCAGCAGCCCGAGTGGGACAGGGGTATTCGAGCAGTACTTC. It specifies CASSPSGTGVFEQYF. The rearrangement links TRBV4-1 to TRBJ2-7, with TRBD1 identical over 10 bases. CDR3 length: 15 residues. Trimming removed 4 bases from V and 6 bases from J; junction bases left unmatched: 9. The germline V gene has CDR1 MGHRA and CDR2 YSYEKL.

The chain employs TRBV21-1 and TRBJ2-1; the table gives TRBD2 as D, unverified against the DNA. TRBV21-1 is an annotated pseudogene. The CDR3 spans 18 residues. CDR3 in DNA: TGTGCCAGCAGCAAAGACAGGACTAGCGGGAGACCGTACAATGAGCAGTTCTTC. Translated, it gives CASSKDRTSGRPYNEQFF.

The chain combines TRBV28 with TRBJ1-1, with TRBD1 as a possible D gene (5 bases). Germline lookup yields CDR1 MDHEN and CDR2 SYDVKM. The CDR3 contains 15 residues. Trimming took 4 bases from V and 4 from J, leaving 16 bases between them. CDR3 sequence reads: CASSSPRGIGTEAFF. The CDR3 DNA sequence: TGTGCCAGCAGTTCCCCTCGGGGGATAGGCACTGAAGCTTTCTTT. The full variable domain, rest sourced from reference TRBV28 and TRBJ1-1, is DVKVTQSSRYLVKRTGEKVFLECVQDMDHENMFWYRQDPGLGLRLIYFSYDVKMKEKGDIPEGYSVSREKKERFSLILESASTNQTSMYLCASSSPRGIGTEAFFGQGTRLTVV.

The chain combines TRBV9 with TRBJ2-1, with 15 bases lining up with TRBD2. V gave up 4 bases and J gave up 2 bases; unmatched junction bases: 4. The V gene's germline CDR1 is SGDLS and CDR2 YYNGEE. The CDR3 consists of 17 residues. The CDR3 coding sequence is TGTGCCAGCAGCTTTGGACTAGCGGGAGGGCCCTACAATGAGCAGTTCTTC. It encodes CASSFGLAGGPYNEQFF.

This clone came up a few times. The rearrangement uses TRBV9 and TRBJ1-4; 7 bases fit TRBD1. Per the germline V gene, CDR1 is SGDLS and CDR2 is YYNGEE. The CDR3 is made up of 16 amino acids. V lost 5 bases, J lost 2 bases, and 9 bases stayed unmatched. The CDR3 DNA follows: TGTGCCAGCAGTTTGTTTGAGGGGGCGACTAATGAAAAACTGTTTTTT. Encoded protein: CASSLFEGATNEKLFF.

This chain links TRBV29-1 with TRBJ2-7; weak D call: TRBD2 (6 bases). V lost 4 bases and J 6 bases, leaving 13 bases between the germline ends. CDR1 and CDR2 from the germline V gene are SQVTM and ANQGSEA. The CDR3 contains 12 residues. The CDR3 region is CSVVGGRGEQYF. The CDR3 DNA is TGCAGCGTTGTCGGGGGTAGGGGCGAGCAGTACTTC.